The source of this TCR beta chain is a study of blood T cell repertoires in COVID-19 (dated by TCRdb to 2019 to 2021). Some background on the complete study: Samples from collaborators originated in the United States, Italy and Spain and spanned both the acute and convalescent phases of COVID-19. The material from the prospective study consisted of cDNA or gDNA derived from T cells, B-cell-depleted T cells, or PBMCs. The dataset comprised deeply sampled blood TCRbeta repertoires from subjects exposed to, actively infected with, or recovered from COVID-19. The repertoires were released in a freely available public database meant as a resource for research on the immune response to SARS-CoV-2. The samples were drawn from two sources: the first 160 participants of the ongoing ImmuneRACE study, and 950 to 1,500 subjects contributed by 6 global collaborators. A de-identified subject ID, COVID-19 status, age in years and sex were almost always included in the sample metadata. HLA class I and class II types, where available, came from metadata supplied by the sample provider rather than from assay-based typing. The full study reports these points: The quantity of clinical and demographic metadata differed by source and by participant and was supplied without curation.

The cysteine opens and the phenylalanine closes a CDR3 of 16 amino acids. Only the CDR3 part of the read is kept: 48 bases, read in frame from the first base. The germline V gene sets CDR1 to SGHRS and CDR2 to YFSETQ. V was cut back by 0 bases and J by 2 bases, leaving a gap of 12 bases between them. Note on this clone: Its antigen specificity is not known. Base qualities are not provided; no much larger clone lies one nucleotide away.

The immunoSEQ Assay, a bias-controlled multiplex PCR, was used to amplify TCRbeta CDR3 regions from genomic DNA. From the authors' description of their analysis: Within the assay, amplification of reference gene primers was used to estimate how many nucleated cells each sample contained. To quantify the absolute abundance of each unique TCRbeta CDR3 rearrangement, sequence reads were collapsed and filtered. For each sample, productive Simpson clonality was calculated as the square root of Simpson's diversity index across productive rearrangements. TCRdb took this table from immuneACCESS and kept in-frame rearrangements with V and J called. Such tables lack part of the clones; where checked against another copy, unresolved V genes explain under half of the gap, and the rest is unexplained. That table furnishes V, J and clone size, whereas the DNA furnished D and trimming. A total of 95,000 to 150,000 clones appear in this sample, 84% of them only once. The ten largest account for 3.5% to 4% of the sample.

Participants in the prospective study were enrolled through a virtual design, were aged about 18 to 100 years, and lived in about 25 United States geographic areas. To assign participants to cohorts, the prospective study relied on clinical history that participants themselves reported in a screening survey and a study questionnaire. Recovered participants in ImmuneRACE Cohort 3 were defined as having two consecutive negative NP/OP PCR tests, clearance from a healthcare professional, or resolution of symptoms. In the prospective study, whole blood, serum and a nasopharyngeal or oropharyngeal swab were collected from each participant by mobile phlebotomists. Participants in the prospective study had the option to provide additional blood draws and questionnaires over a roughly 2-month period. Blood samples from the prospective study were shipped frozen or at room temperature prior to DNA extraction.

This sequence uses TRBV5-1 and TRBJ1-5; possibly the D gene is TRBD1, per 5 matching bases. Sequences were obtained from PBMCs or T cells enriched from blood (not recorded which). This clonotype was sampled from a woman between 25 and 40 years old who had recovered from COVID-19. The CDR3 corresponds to CASSLGGGDGNQPQHF. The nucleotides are TGCGCCAGCAGCTTGGGAGGCGGGGACGGCAATCAGCCCCAGCATTTT.